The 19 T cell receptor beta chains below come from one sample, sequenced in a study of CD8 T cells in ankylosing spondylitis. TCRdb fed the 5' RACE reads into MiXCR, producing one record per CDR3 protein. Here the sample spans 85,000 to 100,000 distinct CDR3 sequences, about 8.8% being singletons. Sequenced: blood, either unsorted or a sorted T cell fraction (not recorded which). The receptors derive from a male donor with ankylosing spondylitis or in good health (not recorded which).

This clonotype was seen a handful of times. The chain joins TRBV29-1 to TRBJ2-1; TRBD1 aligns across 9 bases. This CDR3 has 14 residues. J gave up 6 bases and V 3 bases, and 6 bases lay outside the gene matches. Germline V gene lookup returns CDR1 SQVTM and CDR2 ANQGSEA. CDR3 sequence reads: CSVDRDRVVNEQFF. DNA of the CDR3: TGCAGCGTTGACCGGGACAGGGTGGTCAATGAGCAGTTCTTC.

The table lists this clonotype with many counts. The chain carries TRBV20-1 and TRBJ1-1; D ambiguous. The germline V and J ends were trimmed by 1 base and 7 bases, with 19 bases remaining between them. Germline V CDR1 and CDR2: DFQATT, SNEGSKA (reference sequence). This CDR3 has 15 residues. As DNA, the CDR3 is TGCAGTGCTAGAGGTGATGACATACCGAGGGTTGAAGCTTTCTTT. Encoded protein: CSARGDDIPRVEAFF.

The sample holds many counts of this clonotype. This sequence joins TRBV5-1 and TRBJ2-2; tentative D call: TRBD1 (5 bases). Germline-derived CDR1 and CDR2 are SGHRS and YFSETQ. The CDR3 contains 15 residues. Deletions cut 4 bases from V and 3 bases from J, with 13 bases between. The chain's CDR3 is CASSLPDMYTGELFF. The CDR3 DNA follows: TGCGCCAGCAGCCTGCCGGACATGTACACCGGGGAGCTGTTTTTT.

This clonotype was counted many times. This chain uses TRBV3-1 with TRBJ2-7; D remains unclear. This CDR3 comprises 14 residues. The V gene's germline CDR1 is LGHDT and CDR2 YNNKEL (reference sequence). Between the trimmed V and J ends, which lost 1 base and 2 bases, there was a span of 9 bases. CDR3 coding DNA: TGTGCCAGCAGCCAAGGCATAGGACCCTACGAGCAGTACTTC. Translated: CASSQGIGPYEQYF.

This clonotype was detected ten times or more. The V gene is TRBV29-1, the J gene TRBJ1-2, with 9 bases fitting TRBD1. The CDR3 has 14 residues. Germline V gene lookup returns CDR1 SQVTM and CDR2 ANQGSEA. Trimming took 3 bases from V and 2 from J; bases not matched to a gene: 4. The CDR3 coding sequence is TGCAGCGTTGACCGACAGGGGGACAACTATGGCTACACCTTC. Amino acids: CSVDRQGDNYGYTF.

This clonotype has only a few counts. CDR3 bases: TGTGCCAGCTCACCGGTTGCAGGGGCGAGCAGGGAGCAGTTCTTC. Encoded protein: CASSPVAGASREQFF. V is TRBV18 and J is TRBJ2-1; D might be TRBD1 (6 bases). Germline values: CDR1 KGHSH, CDR2 LQKENI. The CDR3 length is 15 residues. Trimming stripped 3 bases from V and 10 bases from J, with 19 bases between.

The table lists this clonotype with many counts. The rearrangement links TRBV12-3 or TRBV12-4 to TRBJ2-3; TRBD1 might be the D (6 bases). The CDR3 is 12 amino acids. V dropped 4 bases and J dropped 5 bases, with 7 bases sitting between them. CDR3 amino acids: CASSSGVDTQYF. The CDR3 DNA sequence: TGTGCCAGCAGTTCAGGGGTAGATACGCAGTATTTT.

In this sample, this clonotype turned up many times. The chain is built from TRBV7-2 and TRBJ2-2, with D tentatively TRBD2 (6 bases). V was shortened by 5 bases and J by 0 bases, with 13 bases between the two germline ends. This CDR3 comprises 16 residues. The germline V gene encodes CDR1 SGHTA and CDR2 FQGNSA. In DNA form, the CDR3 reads TGTGCCAGCAGCCCTCTGGGCGGGGCGAACACCGGGGAGCTGTTTTTT. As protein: CASSPLGGANTGELFF. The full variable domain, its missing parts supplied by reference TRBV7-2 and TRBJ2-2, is GAGVSQSPSNKVTEKGKDVELRCDPISGHTALYWYRQSLGQGLEFLIYFQGNSAPDKSGLPSDRFSAERTGGSVSTLTIQRTQQEDSAVYLCASSPLGGANTGELFFGEGSRLTVL.

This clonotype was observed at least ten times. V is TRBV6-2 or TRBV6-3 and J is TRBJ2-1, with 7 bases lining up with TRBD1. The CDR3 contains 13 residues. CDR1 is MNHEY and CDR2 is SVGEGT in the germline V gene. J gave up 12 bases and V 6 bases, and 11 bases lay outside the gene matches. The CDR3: CASSKGQQSAQFF. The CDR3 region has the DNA TGTGCCAGCAGCAAGGGACAGCAATCGGCGCAGTTCTTC.

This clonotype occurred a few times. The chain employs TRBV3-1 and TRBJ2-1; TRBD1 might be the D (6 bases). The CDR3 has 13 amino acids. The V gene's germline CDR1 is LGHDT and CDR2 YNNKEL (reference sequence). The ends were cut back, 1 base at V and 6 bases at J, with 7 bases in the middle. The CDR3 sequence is CASSQVTGNEQFF. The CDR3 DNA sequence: TGTGCCAGCAGCCAAGTGACAGGCAATGAGCAGTTCTTC.

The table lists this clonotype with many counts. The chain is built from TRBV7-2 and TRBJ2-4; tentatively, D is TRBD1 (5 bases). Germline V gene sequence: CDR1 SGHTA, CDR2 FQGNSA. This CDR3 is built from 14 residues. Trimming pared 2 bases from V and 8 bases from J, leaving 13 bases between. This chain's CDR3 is CASSLQGGKDIQYF. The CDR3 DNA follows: TGTGCCAGCAGCTTACAGGGCGGCAAGGACATTCAGTACTTC.

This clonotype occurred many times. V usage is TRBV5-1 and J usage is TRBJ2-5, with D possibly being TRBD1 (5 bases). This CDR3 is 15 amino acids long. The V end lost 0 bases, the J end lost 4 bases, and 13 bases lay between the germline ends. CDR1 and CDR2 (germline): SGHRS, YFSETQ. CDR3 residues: CASSLDTRVRETQYF. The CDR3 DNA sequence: TGCGCCAGCAGCTTGGATACCAGGGTGCGAGAGACCCAGTACTTC.

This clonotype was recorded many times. DNA for the CDR3: TGTGCCAGCAGCCAAGGCCTAGACAGGGGGCATGCCGGGGAGCTGTTTTTT. Translated, it gives CASSQGLDRGHAGELFF. This chain links TRBV4-2 with TRBJ2-2, with 10 bases that match TRBD1. Per germline, CDR1 LGHNA and CDR2 YNFKEQ. V dropped 1 base and J dropped 6; count of bases not matched to a gene: 8. There are 17 residues in the CDR3.

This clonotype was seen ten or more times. CDR3 bases: TGCGCCAGCGTCCCCCAGAACACCGGGGAGCTGTTTTTT. Translated: CASVPQNTGELFF. The chain is built from TRBV5-1 and TRBJ2-2; D not certain. The germline CDR1 and CDR2 sequences are SGHRS and YFSETQ. The CDR3 loop spans 13 amino acids. V lost 7 bases and J lost 1, with 8 bases in between. The entire variable domain, with the rest obtained from reference TRBV5-1 and TRBJ2-2, is as follows: KAGVTQTPRYLIKTRGQQVTLSCSPISGHRSVSWYQQTPGQGLQFLFEYFSETQRNKGNFPGRFSGRQFSNSRSEMNVSTLELGDSALYLCASVPQNTGELFFGEGSRLTVL.

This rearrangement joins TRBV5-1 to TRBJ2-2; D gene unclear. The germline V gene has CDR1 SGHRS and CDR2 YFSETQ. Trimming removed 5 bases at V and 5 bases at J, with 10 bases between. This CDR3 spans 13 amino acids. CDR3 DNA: TGCGCCAGCAGAAACCCGAGGACCGGGGAGCTGTTTTTT. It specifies CASRNPRTGELFF.

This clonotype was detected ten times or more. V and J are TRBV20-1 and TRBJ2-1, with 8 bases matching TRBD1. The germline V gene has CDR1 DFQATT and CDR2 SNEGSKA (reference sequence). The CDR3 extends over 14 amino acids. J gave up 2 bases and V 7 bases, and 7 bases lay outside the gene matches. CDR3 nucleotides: TGCAGTGTTCCCCGGACAGGGACCTACAATGAGCAGTTCTTC. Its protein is CSVPRTGTYNEQFF.

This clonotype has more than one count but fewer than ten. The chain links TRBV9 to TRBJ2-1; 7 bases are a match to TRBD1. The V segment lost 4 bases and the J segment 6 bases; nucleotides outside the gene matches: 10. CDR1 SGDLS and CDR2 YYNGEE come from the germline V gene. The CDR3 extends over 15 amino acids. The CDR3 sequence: CASSPRVTGLNEQFF. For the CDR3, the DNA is TGTGCCAGCAGCCCCCGAGTGACAGGGCTCAATGAGCAGTTCTTC.

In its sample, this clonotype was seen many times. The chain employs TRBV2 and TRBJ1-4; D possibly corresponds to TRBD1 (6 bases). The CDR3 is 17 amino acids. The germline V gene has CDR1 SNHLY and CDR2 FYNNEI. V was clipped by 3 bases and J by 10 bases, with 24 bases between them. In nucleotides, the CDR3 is TGTGCCAGCAGTGAGGGGGGGCCGGGGAAAAAATCTGCAAAACTGTTTTTT. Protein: CASSEGGPGKKSAKLFF.

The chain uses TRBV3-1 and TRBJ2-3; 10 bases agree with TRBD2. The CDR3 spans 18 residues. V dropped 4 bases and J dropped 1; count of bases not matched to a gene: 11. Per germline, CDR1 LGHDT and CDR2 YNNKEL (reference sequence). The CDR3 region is CASSLALTAGGGTDTQYF. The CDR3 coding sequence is TGTGCCAGCAGCCTAGCTCTGACAGCGGGGGGGGGCACAGATACGCAGTATTTT.